Below are 3 T cell receptor beta chains sequenced from a single sample in a study of spatial heterogeneity in lung cancer. The sample's time point: sample taken at primary tumor resection. Whole RNA, which was extracted from tumor, nontumor lung tissue or frozen PBMC, was sequenced without any cell sorting. Using its own MiXCR run on the 5' RACE reads, TCRdb lists one record per CDR3 protein. This table has about 92,000 distinct CDR3 sequences, 9.5% to 15% appearing once. The input for sequencing was PBMCs, taken at surgery. The receptor source for this set is a male donor with early-stage non-small cell lung cancer.

This clonotype has only a few counts. The rearrangement uses TRBV7-9 and TRBJ1-3, with D possibly matching TRBD1 (6 bases). V lost 7 bases to trimming and J lost 8 bases, with 15 bases between them. CDR3 length: 13 amino acids. The germline gives CDR1 SEHNR, CDR2 FQNEAQ (reference sequence). The CDR3 coding sequence is TGTGCCAGCACCCCTAGGGGGGCTGACACCATATATTTT. It specifies CASTPRGADTIYF. The full variable domain, its missing parts supplied by reference TRBV7-9 and TRBJ1-3, is DTGVSQNPRHKITKRGQNVTFRCDPISEHNRLYWYRQTLGQGPEFLTYFQNEAQLEKSRLLSDRFSAERPKGSFSTLEIQRTEQGDSAMYLCASTPRGADTIYFGEGSWLTVV.

The chain uses TRBV6-1 and TRBJ2-6; 9 nucleotides match TRBD2. The CDR3 has 18 residues. V shed 4 bases and J 0 bases; nucleotides not matched to a gene: 7. Germline CDR1 and CDR2: MNHNS and SASEGT. The CDR3 loop reads CASSVTSGSRSGANVLTF. In nucleotides, the CDR3 is TGTGCCAGCAGTGTTACTAGCGGGTCACGCTCTGGGGCCAACGTCCTGACTTTC.

At least ten counts were recorded for this clonotype. V is TRBV5-1 and J is TRBJ2-1; 7 positions match TRBD2. The germline CDR1 and CDR2 sequences are SGHRS and YFSETQ. With V trimmed by 5 bases and J by 1 base, 6 bases remained unmatched. The CDR3 totals 15 residues. In nucleotides, the CDR3 is TGCGCCAGCAGACCCGGGGAGGGTTCCTACAATGAGCAGTTCTTC. Its translation: CASRPGEGSYNEQFF.